The entry below describes one T cell receptor beta chain. Antigen unknown. V was trimmed by 0 bases and J by 7 bases, leaving 18 bases between them. Germline CDR1 reads SGHDN; CDR2 reads FVKESK. CDR3 length equals 17 residues. Here immunoSEQ multiplex PCR was the method, and the copy in TCRdb shows in-frame clones only, minus some. The profile shows 45,000 or so clones, approximately 76% of them singletons. This sample stems from a study of radiotherapy plus CTLA-4 blockade in lung cancer. Findings and caveats of the study: After treatment with radiotherapy plus ipilimumab, TCR clones that came from the tumor expanded in blood.

The sequences come from peripheral blood, collected from a patient treated with radiotherapy plus ipilimumab. The source is a human donor with non-small cell lung cancer who had stable disease on radiotherapy plus ipilimumab. The chain carries TRBV14 and TRBJ1-4; the D is unclear. Written as DNA, the CDR3 is TGTGCCAGCAGCCAAGAACGGTCACAATGGGGTGCTGAAAAACTGTTTTTT. It encodes CASSQERSQWGAEKLFF.